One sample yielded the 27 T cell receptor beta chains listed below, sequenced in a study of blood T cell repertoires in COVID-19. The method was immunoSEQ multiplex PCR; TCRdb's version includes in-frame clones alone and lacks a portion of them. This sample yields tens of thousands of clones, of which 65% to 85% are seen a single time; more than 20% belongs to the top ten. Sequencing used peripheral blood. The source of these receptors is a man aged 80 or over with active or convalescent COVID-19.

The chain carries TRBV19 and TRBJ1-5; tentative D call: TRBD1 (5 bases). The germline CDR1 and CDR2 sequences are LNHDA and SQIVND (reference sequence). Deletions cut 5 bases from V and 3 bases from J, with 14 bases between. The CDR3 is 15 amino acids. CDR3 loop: CASSSSGGFNQPQHF. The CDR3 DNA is TGTGCCAGTAGTTCCAGCGGGGGATTCAATCAGCCCCAGCATTTT.

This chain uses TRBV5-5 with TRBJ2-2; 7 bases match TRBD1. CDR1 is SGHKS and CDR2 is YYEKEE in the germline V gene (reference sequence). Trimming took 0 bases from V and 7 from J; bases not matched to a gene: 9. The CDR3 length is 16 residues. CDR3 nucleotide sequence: TGTGCCAGCAGCTTGGTAGGGGGCTATGGTGGCGGGGAGCTGTTTTTT. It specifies CASSLVGGYGGGELFF.

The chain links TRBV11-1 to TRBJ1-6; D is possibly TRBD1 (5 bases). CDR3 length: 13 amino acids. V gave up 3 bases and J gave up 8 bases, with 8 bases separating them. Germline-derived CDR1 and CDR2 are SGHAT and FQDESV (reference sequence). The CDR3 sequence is CASSFGRDSPLHF. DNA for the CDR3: TGTGCCAGCAGCTTCGGCAGGGATTCACCCCTCCACTTT.

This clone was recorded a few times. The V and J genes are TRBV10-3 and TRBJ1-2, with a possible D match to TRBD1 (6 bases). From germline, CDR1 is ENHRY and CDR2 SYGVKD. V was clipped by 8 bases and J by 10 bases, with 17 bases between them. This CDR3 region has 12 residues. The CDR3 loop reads CAILGAGPDYTF. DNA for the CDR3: TGTGCCATCCTGGGGGCAGGGCCGGACTACACCTTC.

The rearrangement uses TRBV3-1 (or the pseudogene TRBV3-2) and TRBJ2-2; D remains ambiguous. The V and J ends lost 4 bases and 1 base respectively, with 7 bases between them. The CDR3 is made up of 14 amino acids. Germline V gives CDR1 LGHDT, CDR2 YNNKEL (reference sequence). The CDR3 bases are TGTGCCAGCAGCCCGCGAGGGAACACCGGGGAGCTGTTTTTT. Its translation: CASSPRGNTGELFF.

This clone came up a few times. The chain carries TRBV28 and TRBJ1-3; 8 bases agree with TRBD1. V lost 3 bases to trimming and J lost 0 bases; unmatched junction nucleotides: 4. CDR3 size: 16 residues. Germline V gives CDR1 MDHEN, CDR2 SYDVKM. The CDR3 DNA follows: TGTGCCAGCAGTTTGAGCAGGGGGCTCTCTGGAAACACCATATATTTT. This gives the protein CASSLSRGLSGNTIYF.

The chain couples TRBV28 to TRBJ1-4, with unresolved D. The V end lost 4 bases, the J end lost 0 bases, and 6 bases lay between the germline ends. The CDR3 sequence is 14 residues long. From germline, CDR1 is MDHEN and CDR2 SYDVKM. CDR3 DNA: TGTGCCAGCAGTTCAGGCGCAACTAATGAAAAACTGTTTTTT. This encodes CASSSGATNEKLFF.

CDR3 bases: TGCGCCAGCAGTGACCCGGGAACCCAAGAGACCCAGTACTTC. Translation gives CASSDPGTQETQYF. The V call is TRBV10-1, the J call TRBJ2-5; possibly TRBD2 for D (5 bases). V lost 3 bases and J 1 base, leaving 9 bases between the germline ends. CDR1 and CDR2 (germline): WNHNN, SYGVQD (reference sequence). The CDR3 is made up of 14 amino acids.

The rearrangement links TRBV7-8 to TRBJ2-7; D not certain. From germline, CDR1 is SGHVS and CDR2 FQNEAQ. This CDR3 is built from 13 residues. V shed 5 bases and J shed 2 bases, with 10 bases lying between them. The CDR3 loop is CASSRPSTYEQYF. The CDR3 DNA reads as TGTGCCAGCAGCCGTCCGTCTACCTACGAGCAGTACTTC.

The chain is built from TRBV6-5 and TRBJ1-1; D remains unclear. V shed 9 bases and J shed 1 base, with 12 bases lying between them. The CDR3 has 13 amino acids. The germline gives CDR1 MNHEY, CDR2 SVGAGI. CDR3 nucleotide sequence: TGTGCCAGTGTCCGGGTCGGGAACACTGAAGCTTTCTTT. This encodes CASVRVGNTEAFF.

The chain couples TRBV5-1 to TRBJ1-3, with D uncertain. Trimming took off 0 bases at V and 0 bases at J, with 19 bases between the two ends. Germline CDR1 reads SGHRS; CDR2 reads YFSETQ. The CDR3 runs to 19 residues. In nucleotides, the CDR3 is TGCGCCAGCAGCTTGGATGGATCTCCGGGGAAGAGCTCTGGAAACACCATATATTTT. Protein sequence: CASSLDGSPGKSSGNTIYF. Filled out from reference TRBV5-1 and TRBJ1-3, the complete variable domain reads KAGVTQTPRYLIKTRGQQVTLSCSPISGHRSVSWYQQTPGQGLQFLFEYFSETQRNKGNFPGRFSGRQFSNSRSEMNVSTLELGDSALYLCASSLDGSPGKSSGNTIYFGEGSWLTVV.

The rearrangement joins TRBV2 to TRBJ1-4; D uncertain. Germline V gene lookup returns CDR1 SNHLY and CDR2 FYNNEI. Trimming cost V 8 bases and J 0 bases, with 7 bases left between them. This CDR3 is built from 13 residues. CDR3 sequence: CASEGSTNEKLFF. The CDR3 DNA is TGTGCCAGCGAGGGCTCAACTAATGAAAAACTGTTTTTT.

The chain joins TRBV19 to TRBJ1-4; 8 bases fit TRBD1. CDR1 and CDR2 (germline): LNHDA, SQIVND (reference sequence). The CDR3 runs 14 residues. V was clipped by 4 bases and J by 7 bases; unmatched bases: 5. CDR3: CASSRRTGSEKLFF. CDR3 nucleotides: TGTGCCAGTAGTAGGCGGACAGGGTCTGAAAAACTGTTTTTT.

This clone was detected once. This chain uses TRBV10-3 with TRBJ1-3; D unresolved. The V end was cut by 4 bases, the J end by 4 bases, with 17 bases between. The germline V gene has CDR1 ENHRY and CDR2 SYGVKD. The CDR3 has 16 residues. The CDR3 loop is CAISAEEGRLGNTIYF. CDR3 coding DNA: TGTGCCATCAGTGCGGAGGAAGGACGACTGGGAAACACCATATATTTT.

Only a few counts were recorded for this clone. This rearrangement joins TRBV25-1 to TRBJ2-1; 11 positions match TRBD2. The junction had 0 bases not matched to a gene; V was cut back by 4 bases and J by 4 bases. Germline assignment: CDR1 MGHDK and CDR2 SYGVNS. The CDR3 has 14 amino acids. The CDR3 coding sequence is TGTGCCAGCAGTGTAGCGGGGGGGTACAATGAGCAGTTCTTC. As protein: CASSVAGGYNEQFF.

The chain's CDR3 is CASSPREGGHGYTF. The CDR3 DNA sequence: TGTGCCAGCAGCCCCCGGGAGGGAGGGCATGGCTACACCTTC. The chain has TRBV7-8 and TRBJ1-2; D remains unclear. There are 14 residues in the CDR3. Looked up from germline, CDR1 is SGHVS and CDR2 is FQNEAQ. Trimming cost V 5 bases and J 6 bases, with 16 bases left between them.

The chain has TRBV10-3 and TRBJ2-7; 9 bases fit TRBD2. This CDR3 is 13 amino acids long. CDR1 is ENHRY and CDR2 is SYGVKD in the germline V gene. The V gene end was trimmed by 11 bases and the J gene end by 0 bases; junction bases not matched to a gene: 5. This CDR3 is CAARGGRSYEQYF. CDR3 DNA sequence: TGTGCCGCGCGGGGGGGCCGCTCCTACGAGCAGTACTTC.

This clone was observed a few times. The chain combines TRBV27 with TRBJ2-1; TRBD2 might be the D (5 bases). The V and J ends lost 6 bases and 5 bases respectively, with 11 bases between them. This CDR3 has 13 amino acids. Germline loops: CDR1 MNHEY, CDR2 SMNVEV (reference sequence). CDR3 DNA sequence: TGTGCCAGCAGGCAAGCGGTCCACAATGAGCAGTTCTTC. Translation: CASRQAVHNEQFF.

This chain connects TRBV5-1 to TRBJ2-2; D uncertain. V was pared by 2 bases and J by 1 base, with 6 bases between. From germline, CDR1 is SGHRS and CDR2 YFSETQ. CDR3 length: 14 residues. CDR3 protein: CASSLELNTGELFF. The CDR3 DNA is TGCGCCAGCAGCTTAGAGCTGAACACCGGGGAGCTGTTTTTT. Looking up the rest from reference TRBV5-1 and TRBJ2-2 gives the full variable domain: KAGVTQTPRYLIKTRGQQVTLSCSPISGHRSVSWYQQTPGQGLQFLFEYFSETQRNKGNFPGRFSGRQFSNSRSEMNVSTLELGDSALYLCASSLELNTGELFFGEGSRLTVL.

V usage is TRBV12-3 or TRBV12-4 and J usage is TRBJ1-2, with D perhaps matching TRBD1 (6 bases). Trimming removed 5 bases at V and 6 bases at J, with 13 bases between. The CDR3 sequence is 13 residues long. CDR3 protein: CASSQKQGNGYTF. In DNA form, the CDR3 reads TGTGCCAGCAGTCAAAAACAGGGTAATGGCTACACCTTC.

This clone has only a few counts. CDR3 loop: CASSLGQGQNIQYF. CDR3 nucleotide sequence: TGTGCCAGCAGCTTAGGACAGGGACAAAACATTCAGTACTTC. V usage is TRBV7-2 and J usage is TRBJ2-4, with 7 positions matching TRBD1. The CDR3 covers 14 residues. Germline CDR1 reads SGHTA; CDR2 reads FQGNSA. The V gene end was trimmed by 1 base and the J gene end by 5 bases; junction bases not matched to a gene: 2.

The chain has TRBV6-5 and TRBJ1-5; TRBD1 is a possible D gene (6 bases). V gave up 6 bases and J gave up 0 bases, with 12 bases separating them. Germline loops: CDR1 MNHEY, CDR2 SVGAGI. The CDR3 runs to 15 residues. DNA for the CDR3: TGTGCCAGCAGGACGGACAGATATAGCAATCAGCCCCAGCATTTT. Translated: CASRTDRYSNQPQHF.

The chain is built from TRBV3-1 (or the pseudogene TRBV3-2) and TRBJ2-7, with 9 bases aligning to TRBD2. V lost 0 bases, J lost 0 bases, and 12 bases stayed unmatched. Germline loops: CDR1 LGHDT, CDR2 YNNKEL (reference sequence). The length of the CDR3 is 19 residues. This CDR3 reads CASSQEIGVAGVSSYEQYF. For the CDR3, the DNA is TGTGCCAGCAGCCAAGAGATCGGAGTAGCGGGGGTAAGCTCCTACGAGCAGTACTTC.

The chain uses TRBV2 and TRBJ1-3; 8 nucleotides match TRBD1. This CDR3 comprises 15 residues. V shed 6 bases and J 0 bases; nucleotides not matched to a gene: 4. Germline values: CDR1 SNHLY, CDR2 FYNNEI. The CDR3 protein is CASRAGGRSGNTIYF. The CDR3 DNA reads TGTGCCAGCAGGGCAGGGGGCCGCTCTGGAAACACCATATATTTT.

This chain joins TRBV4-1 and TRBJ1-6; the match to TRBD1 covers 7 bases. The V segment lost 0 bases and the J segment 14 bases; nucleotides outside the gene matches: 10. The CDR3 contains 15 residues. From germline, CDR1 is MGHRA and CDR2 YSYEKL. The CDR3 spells CASSQDNWRQGALHF. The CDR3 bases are TGCGCCAGCAGCCAAGATAATTGGCGCCAGGGGGCCCTCCACTTT.

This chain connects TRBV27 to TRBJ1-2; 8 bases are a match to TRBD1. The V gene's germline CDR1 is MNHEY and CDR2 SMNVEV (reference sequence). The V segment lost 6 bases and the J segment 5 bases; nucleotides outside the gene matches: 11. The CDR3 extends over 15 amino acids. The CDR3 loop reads CASSQQGAVLYGYTF. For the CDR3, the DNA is TGTGCCAGCAGCCAGCAGGGGGCGGTTCTGTATGGCTACACCTTC.

DNA for the CDR3: TGTGCCAGCAGTACCCAGGGGAGGGTTAGCAATCAGCCCCAGCATTTT. This translates into CASSTQGRVSNQPQHF. The chain recombines TRBV28 with TRBJ1-5; perhaps TRBD1 as D (6 bases). CDR3 length: 16 amino acids. Trimming left V 5 bases short and J 0 bases short, with 14 bases between. Germline CDR1 is MDHEN and CDR2 is SYDVKM. Looking up the rest from reference TRBV28 and TRBJ1-5 gives the full variable domain: DVKVTQSSRYLVKRTGEKVFLECVQDMDHENMFWYRQDPGLGLRLIYFSYDVKMKEKGDIPEGYSVSREKKERFSLILESASTNQTSMYLCASSTQGRVSNQPQHFGDGTRLSIL.